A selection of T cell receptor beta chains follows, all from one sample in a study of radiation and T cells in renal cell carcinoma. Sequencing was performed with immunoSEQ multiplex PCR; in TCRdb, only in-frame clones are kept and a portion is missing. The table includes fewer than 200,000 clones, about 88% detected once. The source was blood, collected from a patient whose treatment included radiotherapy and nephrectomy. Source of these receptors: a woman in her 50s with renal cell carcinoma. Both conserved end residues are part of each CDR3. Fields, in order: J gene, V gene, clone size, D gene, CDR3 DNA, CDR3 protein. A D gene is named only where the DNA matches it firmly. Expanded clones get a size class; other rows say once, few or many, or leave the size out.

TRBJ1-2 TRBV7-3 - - TGTGCCCGCCCGTCTAACACCGCGGCGTACTATGGCTACACCTTC CARPSNTAAYYGYTF
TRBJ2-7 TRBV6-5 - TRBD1 TGTGCCAGCCGGGACAGTTACCGCTACGAGCAGTACTTC CASRDSYRYEQYF
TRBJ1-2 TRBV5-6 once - TGTGCCAGCAGCTTCAGGAGGAGTAACTATGGCTACACCTTC CASSFRRSNYGYTF
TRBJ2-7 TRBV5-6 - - TGTGCCAGCAGCTTGGGGGGCCGGACTATCCACGAGCAGTACTTC CASSLGGRTIHEQYF
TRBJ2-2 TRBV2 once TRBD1 TGTGCCAGCAGTGGCCGACAGGGGCCCGGGGAGCTGTTTTTT CASSGRQGPGELFF
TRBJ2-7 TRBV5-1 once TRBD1 TGCGCCAGCAGCTTCCTACAGGGGGGCAACGAGCAGTACTTC CASSFLQGGNEQYF
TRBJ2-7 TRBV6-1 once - TGTGCCAGCAGTAAGTCACAGGGGGGGGAATACGAGCAGTACTTC CASSKSQGGEYEQYF
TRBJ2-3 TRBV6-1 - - TGTGCCAGCAGATTCCTAACTAGCACAGATACGCAGTATTTT CASRFLTSTDTQYF
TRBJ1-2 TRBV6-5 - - TGTGCCACCGCTACGGGGGGATCTTACGGCTACACCTTC CATATGGSYGYTF
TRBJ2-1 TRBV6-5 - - TGTGCCAGCAGTGCTGGGGGGGCTTCCTACAATGAGCAGTTCTTC CASSAGGASYNEQFF
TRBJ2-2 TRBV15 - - TGTGCCACCAGCAGAGTTCCCTCGGGGGAGCTGTTTTTT CATSRVPSGELFF
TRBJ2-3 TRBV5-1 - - TGCGCCAGCAGCTTGAAACTTGCTAGCACAGATACGCAGTATTTT CASSLKLASTDTQYF
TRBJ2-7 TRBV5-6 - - TGTGCCAGCAGCTTACTGAGTCGAACCTACGAGCAGTACTTC CASSLLSRTYEQYF
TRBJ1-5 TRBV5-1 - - TGCGCCAGCAGCCCGGACGGGGGCCGTCAGCCCCAGCATTTT CASSPDGGRQPQHF
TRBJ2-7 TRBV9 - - TGTGCCAGCAGCCGAACGTCTTCCCCGGGGCACGAGCAGTACTTC CASSRTSSPGHEQYF
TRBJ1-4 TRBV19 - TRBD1 TGTGCCAGTAACACAGGACAGGTTGTTACTAATGAAAAACTGTTTTTT CASNTGQVVTNEKLFF
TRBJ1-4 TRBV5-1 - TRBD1 TGCGCCAGCAGCTTTGGGACAGGGATGCAGGAAAAACTGTTTTTT CASSFGTGMQEKLFF
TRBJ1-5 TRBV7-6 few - TGTGCCAGCAGCTTAGGGGCTAATAGCAATCAGCCCCAGCATTTT CASSLGANSNQPQHF
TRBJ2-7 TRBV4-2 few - TGTGCCAGCAGCCAAGAGTCGCAGCTTGCCTACGAGCAGTACTTC CASSQESQLAYEQYF
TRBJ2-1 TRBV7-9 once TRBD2 TGTGCCAGCAACCCAGGGACTAGCGGAGAGCAGTTCTTC CASNPGTSGEQFF
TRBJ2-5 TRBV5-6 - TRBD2 TGTGCCAGCAGCTTGGGGACTAGCCAAGAGACCCAGTACTTC CASSLGTSQETQYF
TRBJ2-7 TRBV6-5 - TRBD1 TGTGCCAGCAGTTACTCGTACGGGACAGGGGGCTACGAGCAGTACTTC CASSYSYGTGGYEQYF
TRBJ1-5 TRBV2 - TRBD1 TGTGCCAGCAGCTCCACAGGGGGCCTGGGACAGCCCCAGCATTTT CASSSTGGLGQPQHF
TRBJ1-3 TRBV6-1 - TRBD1 TGTGCCAGCAGTAACCGGGACAGTGGAAACACCATATATTTT CASSNRDSGNTIYF
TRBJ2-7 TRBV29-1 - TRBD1 TGCAGCGTTCGGGACAGAAAAAACTACGAGCAGTACTTC CSVRDRKNYEQYF
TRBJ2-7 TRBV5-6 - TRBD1 TGTGCCAGCAGCTTGGGACAGGGTCCCTACGAGCAGTACTTC CASSLGQGPYEQYF
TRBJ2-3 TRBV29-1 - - TGCAGCGTTGAAGATTCCCCTTCTTATACGCAGTATTTT CSVEDSPSYTQYF
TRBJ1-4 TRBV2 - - TGTGCCAGCAGTGAGGTCCCAGTTGCAACTAATGAAAAACTGTTTTTT CASSEVPVATNEKLFF
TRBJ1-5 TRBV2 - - TGTGCCAGCAGTGACTATGGAACATCCAATCAGCCCCAGCATTTT CASSDYGTSNQPQHF
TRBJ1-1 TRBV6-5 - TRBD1 TGTGCCAGCATACCGACAGGGACTAACACTGAAGCTTTCTTT CASIPTGTNTEAFF
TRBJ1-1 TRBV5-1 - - TGCGCCAGCAGCTTGGAAGCAGGGGCCATTCTGGGAGCTTTCTTT CASSLEAGAILGAFF
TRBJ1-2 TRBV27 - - TGTGCCACCAGGCCCCGGGCCGCCGGGGGCTACACCTTC CATRPRAAGGYTF
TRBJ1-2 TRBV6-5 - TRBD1 TGTGCCAGCAGTTCCCGTGGACAGGGTGATGGCTACACCTTC CASSSRGQGDGYTF
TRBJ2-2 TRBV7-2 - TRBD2 TGTGCCAGCAGACTAGCGGGGGCCTCACTAAACACCGGGGAGCTGTTTTTT CASRLAGASLNTGELFF
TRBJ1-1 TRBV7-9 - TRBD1 TGTGCCAGCAGCTTAGAACCCGGGACAGGGGGCTCTGAAGCTTTCTTT CASSLEPGTGGSEAFF
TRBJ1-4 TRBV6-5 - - TGTGCCAGCAGTTACTCCGGCCCAAGGGGTGAAAAACTGTTTTTT CASSYSGPRGEKLFF
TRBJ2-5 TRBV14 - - TGTGCCAGCAGCCAAGACGAGGGTGGGCGAGAGACCCAGTACTTC CASSQDEGGRETQYF
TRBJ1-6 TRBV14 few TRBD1 TGTGCCAGCAGCCAAGATTTAGGACAGGGGATCCATTCACCCCTCCACTTT CASSQDLGQGIHSPLHF
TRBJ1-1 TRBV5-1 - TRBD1 TGCGCCAGCAGTTCACAGGGGTCGTCCACTGAAGCTTTCTTT CASSSQGSSTEAFF
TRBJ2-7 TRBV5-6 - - TGTGCCAGCAGCCTCCGGGGCACAGATCGGTACTTC CASSLRGTDRYF
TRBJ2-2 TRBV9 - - TGTGCCAGCAGCGCCTCCTTAGGGCCCGGGGAGCTGTTTTTT CASSASLGPGELFF
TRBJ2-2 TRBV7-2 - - TGTGCCAGCAGCTTAGCCGGGGAGCTGTTTTTT CASSLAGELFF
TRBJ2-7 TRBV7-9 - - TGTGCCAGCAGCTTTAGCTCGGGACAACTAGACTACGAGCAGTACTTC CASSFSSGQLDYEQYF
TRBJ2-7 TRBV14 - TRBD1 TGTGCCAGCAGCCAAGGGGGGACAGGGTTCTACGAGCAGTACTTC CASSQGGTGFYEQYF
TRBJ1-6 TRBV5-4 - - TGTGCCAGCAGCCGGGACAAGGCCGGGGGGCCCCTCCACTTT CASSRDKAGGPLHF
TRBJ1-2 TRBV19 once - TGTGCCAGTAGGCCTACAGGGCAGGTCTATGGCTACACCTTC CASRPTGQVYGYTF
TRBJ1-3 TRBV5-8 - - TGTGCCAGCAGCTCCGATAGTGTATCTGGAAACACCATATATTTT CASSSDSVSGNTIYF
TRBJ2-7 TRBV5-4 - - TGTGCCAGCAGCTGGAGGTTTGGGAACGAGCAGTACTTC CASSWRFGNEQYF
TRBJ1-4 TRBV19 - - TGTGCCACCCTACAAGAGAATGAAAAACTGTTTTTT CATLQENEKLFF
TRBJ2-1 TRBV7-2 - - TGTGCCAGCAGCTTAGCGCGTGGGGATGAGCAGTTCTTC CASSLARGDEQFF
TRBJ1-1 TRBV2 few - TGTGCCAGCAGTGTCCACACTGAAGCTTTCTTT CASSVHTEAFF
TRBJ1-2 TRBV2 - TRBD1 TGTGCCAGCAGTGGGGACAGATCTAGCTATGGCTACACCTTC CASSGDRSSYGYTF
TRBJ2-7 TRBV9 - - TGTGCCAGCAGCGTAGAGGGCTACGAGCAGTACTTC CASSVEGYEQYF
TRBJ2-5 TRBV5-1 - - TGCGCCAGCAGCTTGGTTCCTGGCGGACAAGAGACCCAGTACTTC CASSLVPGGQETQYF
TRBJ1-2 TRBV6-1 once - TGTGCCAGCAGGGTCACCATTAACTATGGCTACACCTTC CASRVTINYGYTF
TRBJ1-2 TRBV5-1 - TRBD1 TGCGCCAGCAGCCAAGGACAGGCCTTTAACTATGGCTACACCTTC CASSQGQAFNYGYTF
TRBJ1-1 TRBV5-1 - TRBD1 TGCGCCAGCAGCTGGGACAGGGTTCCGGGCACTGAAGCTTTCTTT CASSWDRVPGTEAFF
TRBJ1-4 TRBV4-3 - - TGCGCCAGCAGCCAAGATCGAGGGGGTGAAAAACTGTTTTTT CASSQDRGGEKLFF
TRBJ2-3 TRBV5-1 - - TGCGCCAGCAGCTTGACAGGGAAGAACACAGATACGCAGTATTTT CASSLTGKNTDTQYF